A single sample gave rise to the 10 T cell receptor beta chains below, sequenced in a study of OX40 agonist ivuxolimab in advanced cancers. Clones were read by immunoSEQ multiplex PCR, and TCRdb kept only the in-frame ones, dropping some. This sample yields over 10,000 clones, of which around 84% are seen a single time; under 55% belongs to the top ten. This specimen was CD4+ or CD8+ T cells sorted from blood, taken in a trial of the OX40 agonist ivuxolimab. Every receptor here comes from an adult with an advanced solid tumor such as melanoma, head and neck, liver or kidney cancer.

V usage is TRBV27 and J usage is TRBJ2-5; 14 positions match TRBD2. Trimming took 5 bases from V and 4 from J; bases not matched to a gene: 6. This CDR3 region has 16 residues. CDR1 is MNHEY, CDR2 SMNVEV, per germline (reference sequence). CDR3 protein: CASSQGLAGDIETQYF. The CDR3 DNA follows: TGTGCCAGCAGTCAGGGACTAGCGGGAGATATAGAGACCCAGTACTTC.

This rearrangement joins TRBV9 to TRBJ2-5; no definite D call. V dropped 6 bases and J dropped 2 bases, with 11 bases sitting between them. Germline V gene sequence: CDR1 SGDLS, CDR2 YYNGEE. The CDR3 runs to 13 residues. CDR3 bases: TGTGCCAGCACCCCCTGGGAACAAGAGACCCAGTACTTC. Protein product: CASTPWEQETQYF.

The chain recombines TRBV5-4 with TRBJ2-7; 7 nucleotides line up with TRBD2. The CDR3 is made up of 14 amino acids. The V gene's germline CDR1 is SGHNT and CDR2 YYREEE (reference sequence). Trimming cost V 3 bases and J 0 bases; bases outside gene matches: 3. CDR3 amino acids: CASSSASGSYEQYF. As DNA, the CDR3 is TGTGCCAGCAGCTCGGCTAGCGGCTCCTACGAGCAGTACTTC.

The chain has TRBV9 and TRBJ2-5, with TRBD2 matching over 11 bases. CDR1 is SGDLS, CDR2 YYNGEE, per germline. The CDR3 runs 16 residues. Trimming took 0 bases from V and 2 from J; bases not matched to a gene: 3. The CDR3 DNA sequence: TGTGCCAGCAGCGTAGAAGGACTAGCGGGTCAAGAGACCCAGTACTTC. Protein product: CASSVEGLAGQETQYF.

The chain combines TRBV27 with TRBJ2-1; D is uncertain. The V end was cut by 8 bases, the J end by 4 bases, with 15 bases between. The germline CDR1 and CDR2 sequences are MNHEY and SMNVEV (reference sequence). This CDR3 has 14 residues. CDR3 nucleotides: TGTGCCAGCGGAATCGACGGAGCGTACAATGAGCAGTTCTTC. Translated: CASGIDGAYNEQFF.

By share of the sample, this clone is large. J is TRBJ1-1 and V is TRBV6-5; no reliable D call. V lost 6 bases, J lost 1 base, and 6 bases lay in between. CDR1 MNHEY and CDR2 SVGAGI come from the germline V gene. The CDR3 is 12 amino acids. The CDR3 region is CASRLGNTEAFF. The CDR3 nucleotides read TGTGCCAGCAGGCTAGGGAACACTGAAGCTTTCTTT.

The chain recombines TRBV6-5 with TRBJ2-7; the match to TRBD1 covers 8 bases. J lost 0 bases, V lost 2 bases, and 0 bases had no gene match. Per the germline V gene, CDR1 is MNHEY and CDR2 is SVGAGI. There are 14 residues in the CDR3. CDR3 nucleotide sequence: TGTGCCAGCAGTTACGGACAGGGCTCCTACGAGCAGTACTTC. This encodes CASSYGQGSYEQYF.

The rearrangement joins TRBV5-6 to TRBJ2-2; D uncertain. Germline V gives CDR1 SGHDT, CDR2 YYEEEE. CDR3 length equals 14 residues. The V and J ends lost 4 bases and 1 base respectively, with 8 bases between them. This chain's CDR3 is CASSRTRNTGELFF. CDR3 in DNA: TGTGCCAGCAGCAGGACCCGGAACACCGGGGAGCTGTTTTTT.

The V call is TRBV27, the J call TRBJ1-5; D may be TRBD1 (6 bases). CDR3 size: 14 residues. The V gene lost 4 bases and the J gene lost 3 bases, with 10 bases spanning the gap. Germline CDR1 is MNHEY and CDR2 is SMNVEV (reference sequence). The CDR3 nucleotides are TGTGCCAGCAGTTACCAGGGGAACAATCAGCCCCAGCATTTT. It codes for CASSYQGNNQPQHF.

This chain links TRBV30 with TRBJ1-5, with D possibly being TRBD1 (5 bases). V dropped 2 bases and J dropped 3 bases, with 11 bases sitting between them. The CDR3 totals 14 residues. From germline, CDR1 is GTSNPN and CDR2 SVGIG (reference sequence). The CDR3 region is CAWSLGTDNQPQHF. For the CDR3, the DNA is TGTGCCTGGAGTTTGGGGACGGACAATCAGCCCCAGCATTTT.